This TCR beta chain was sequenced during a study of cytotoxic CD8 clonotypes in ibrutinib-treated CLL. Study-level results: Baseline clonality, above age-matched healthy donor levels, tracked circulating CD8+ T-cell counts. Among the clonotypes, public ones were uncommon and contracted or held stable on treatment.

In the case of this clone: Its cognate antigen is unknown.

The CDR3 runs to 17 residues. From germline, CDR1 is SGDLS and CDR2 YYNGEE. Losses at the gene ends were 0 bases for V and 5 bases for J; bases not matched to a gene: 12. The method was immunoSEQ multiplex PCR; TCRdb's version includes in-frame clones alone and lacks a portion of them. The sample carries about 270,000 clones, around 76% recorded once. The specimen comprised PBMCs, sampled at disease progression, from a patient treated with ibrutinib. The V gene is TRBV9, the J gene TRBJ2-5; 8 nucleotides align to TRBD1. The TCR was taken from a human donor with chronic lymphocytic leukemia. In DNA, the CDR3 is TGTGCCAGCAGCGTAGACCTACCAGGGGGCCGTTTGGAGACCCAGTACTTC. Its translation: CASSVDLPGGRLETQYF.